This entry lists 4 T cell receptor beta chains sequenced from one sample in a study of cytomegalovirus exposure and HLA in healthy donors. Measured with immunoSEQ multiplex PCR; TCRdb has only the in-frame clones, and not every one. The data show some 120,000 clones, just under 95% seen once. The sequenced sample consisted of PBMCs. The receptors originated from a woman aged 18-30 years in good health and CMV-seronegative.

The chain employs TRBV28 and TRBJ1-1; D might be TRBD1 (5 bases). Germline V lookup: CDR1 MDHEN, CDR2 SYDVKM. V was trimmed by 7 bases and J by 1 base, leaving 13 bases between them. The length of the CDR3 is 14 residues. Here the CDR3 DNA reads TGTGCCAGCATTATATCTCAGGGGAACACTGAAGCTTTCTTT. Protein: CASIISQGNTEAFF.

The chain uses TRBV10-3 and TRBJ1-6, with a weak D call TRBD1 (5 bases). The CDR3 has 16 residues. Trimming took off 4 bases at V and 8 bases at J, with 18 bases between the two ends. The V gene's germline CDR1 is ENHRY and CDR2 SYGVKD. CDR3 sequence: CAISASGTGGDSPLHF. DNA for the CDR3: TGTGCCATCAGTGCCTCCGGTACGGGGGGAGATTCACCCCTCCACTTT.

The V and J genes are TRBV27 and TRBJ2-7; TRBD2 aligns across 7 bases. J gave up 3 bases and V 2 bases, and 4 bases lay outside the gene matches. CDR3 length: 14 residues. Per the germline V gene, CDR1 is MNHEY and CDR2 is SMNVEV (reference sequence). For the CDR3, the DNA is TGTGCCAGCAGTTTAGCGGGACTAAGCTACGAGCAGTACTTC. Protein product: CASSLAGLSYEQYF.

CDR3 residues: CAWSGPWVAGGHKIEQYF. The CDR3 coding sequence is TGTGCCTGGAGTGGACCCTGGGTGGCGGGAGGCCACAAGATCGAGCAGTACTTC. The genes are TRBV30 and TRBJ2-7, with 8 bases that match TRBD2. The CDR3 has 18 residues. J gave up 6 bases and V 1 base, and 20 bases lay outside the gene matches. CDR1 GTSNPN and CDR2 SVGIG come from the germline V gene (reference sequence).